These T cell receptor beta chains were read from a single sample in a study of T cell responses to AZD1222 COVID-19 vaccine. TCRdb's copy holds only in-frame clones and misses some; the assay was immunoSEQ multiplex PCR. The sample gives 55,000 to 85,000 clones, 84% of which show up once; 8% to 10% is in the top ten. The input for sequencing was peripheral blood, taken on day 0 of AZD1222 vaccination. These receptors all stem from an adult in good health. CDR3s include the opening cysteine and the closing phenylalanine or tryptophan. D genes are given only for firm matches. Not all rows give a size; the values are once, few, many and, for expanded clones, a class.

d_call	v_call	clone_size	j_call	cdr3_aa	cdr3_nt
-	TRBV16	once	TRBJ1-2	CASSQGLNYGYTF	TGTGCCAGCAGCCAAGGGTTGAACTATGGCTACACCTTC
-	TRBV10-3	-	TRBJ1-1	CAIKRDPATEAFF	TGTGCCATCAAGAGGGACCCTGCAACTGAAGCTTTCTTT
TRBD1	TRBV4-2	-	TRBJ1-2	CASRSQTGNNYGYTF	TGTGCCAGCAGGTCCCAGACAGGGAACAACTATGGCTACACCTTC
TRBD2	TRBV10-3	-	TRBJ2-1	CAISESGAGGYNEQFF	TGTGCCATCAGTGAGTCTGGGGCGGGGGGATACAATGAGCAGTTCTTC
-	TRBV28	-	TRBJ1-6	CASSSRGVDDNSPLHF	TGTGCCAGCAGTTCCAGGGGAGTAGACGATAATTCACCCCTCCACTTT
TRBD1	TRBV10-3	-	TRBJ1-4	CATVSDRDGEKLFF	TGTGCCACAGTGTCGGACAGGGATGGTGAAAAACTGTTTTTT
-	TRBV11-1	-	TRBJ1-2	CASSQRLNYGYTF	TGTGCCAGCAGCCAAAGATTAAACTATGGCTACACCTTC
TRBD1	TRBV4-2	-	TRBJ1-2	CASSTGGDYGYTF	TGTGCCAGCTCTACAGGGGGCGACTATGGCTACACCTTC
TRBD1	TRBV5-5	-	TRBJ2-2	CASRSGQGSGELFF	TGTGCCAGCAGATCGGGACAGGGGTCCGGGGAGCTGTTTTTT
-	TRBV7-9	few	TRBJ2-3	CASIIPRGVLDTQYF	TGTGCCAGCATCATACCAAGAGGAGTATTAGATACGCAGTATTTT
-	TRBV5-1	-	TRBJ2-5	CASSGGTRGSETQYF	TGCGCCAGCAGTGGTGGAACGAGGGGTAGTGAGACCCAGTACTTC
-	TRBV4-1	few	TRBJ1-1	CASSQDRSRFTEAFF	TGCGCCAGCAGCCAAGATCGGAGCAGATTCACTGAAGCTTTCTTT
-	TRBV2	-	TRBJ1-5	CASSAELAGPQHF	TGTGCCAGCAGTGCTGAGCTCGCTGGGCCCCAGCATTTT
TRBD1	TRBV7-9	-	TRBJ2-2	CASSPRQGWNTGELFF	TGTGCCAGCAGCCCTCGACAGGGTTGGAACACCGGGGAGCTGTTTTTT
TRBD1	TRBV7-9	-	TRBJ1-1	CASSPTGIEAFF	TGTGCCAGCAGCCCGACAGGGATTGAAGCTTTCTTT
-	TRBV9	-	TRBJ2-3	CASSVVGTADTQYF	TGTGCCAGCAGCGTAGTGGGGACGGCTGATACGCAGTATTTT
-	TRBV6-2/TRBV6-3	-	TRBJ1-2	CASSAVGYGYTF	TGTGCCAGCAGTGCGGTCGGATATGGCTACACCTTC
-	TRBV3-1/TRBV3-2	-	TRBJ2-7	CASSQDMSGYEQYF	TGTGCCAGCAGCCAAGACATGTCGGGCTACGAGCAGTACTTC
-	TRBV5-6	-	TRBJ2-2	CASSSQTVGDTGELFF	TGTGCCAGCAGCTCCCAGACAGTGGGCGACACCGGGGAGCTGTTTTTT
-	TRBV7-9	-	TRBJ1-2	CASSLDPNYGYTF	TGTGCCAGCAGCTTAGACCCTAACTATGGCTACACCTTC
-	TRBV3-1/TRBV3-2	-	TRBJ1-4	CASSQGPTNEKLFF	TGTGCCAGCAGCCAAGGCCCAACTAATGAAAAACTGTTTTTT
-	TRBV19	-	TRBJ1-5	CASSIGQANQPQHF	TGTGCCAGTAGTATCGGGCAGGCCAATCAGCCCCAGCATTTT
-	TRBV10-1	-	TRBJ1-3	CASSVNLQGGNTIYF	TGCGCCAGCAGTGTTAATTTACAGGGCGGAAACACCATATATTTT
-	TRBV10-3	-	TRBJ2-7	CAISESPDLRYEQYF	TGTGCCATCAGTGAGTCTCCAGACCTACGCTACGAGCAGTACTTC
-	TRBV19	-	TRBJ1-1	CASSIQGTGYTEAFF	TGTGCCAGTAGTATTCAAGGAACAGGGTACACTGAAGCTTTCTTT
TRBD1	TRBV9	once	TRBJ2-7	CASSTSDRGLHEQYF	TGTGCCAGCAGCACCTCCGACAGGGGATTGCACGAGCAGTACTTC
-	TRBV12-3/TRBV12-4	-	TRBJ2-3	CASRPGGPDTQYF	TGTGCCAGCAGACCAGGGGGGCCAGATACGCAGTATTTT
-	TRBV6-5	-	TRBJ1-2	CASSYNLNYGYTF	TGTGCCAGCAGTTACAACCTTAACTATGGCTACACCTTC
-	TRBV18	-	TRBJ1-2	CASSLRQDSNYGYTF	TGTGCCAGCTCCCTTAGACAGGACTCTAACTATGGCTACACCTTC
TRBD1	TRBV5-5	-	TRBJ1-2	CASSLPGGGGYTF	TGTGCCAGCAGCTTGCCAGGGGGCGGTGGCTACACCTTC
-	TRBV2	-	TRBJ1-1	CADWRARGAEAFF	TGTGCCGATTGGCGGGCTAGGGGGGCTGAAGCTTTCTTT
TRBD1	TRBV10-3	-	TRBJ1-1	CAIGETGANTRAFF	TGTGCCATCGGGGAGACAGGGGCTAACACTAGAGCTTTCTTT
TRBD1	TRBV4-3	-	TRBJ1-4	CASSRTGGAGEKLFF	TGCGCCAGCAGCCGGACAGGGGGCGCGGGTGAAAAACTGTTTTTT
-	TRBV5-5	-	TRBJ1-1	CASSLAGVIGEAFF	TGTGCCAGCAGCTTGGCCGGAGTTATAGGCGAAGCTTTCTTT
-	TRBV28	once	TRBJ1-4	CASSSRNEKLFF	TGTGCCAGCAGTTCCCGTAATGAAAAACTGTTTTTT
-	TRBV11-3	-	TRBJ1-1	CASSSSRDTEAFF	TGTGCCAGCAGTTCGAGTAGGGACACTGAAGCTTTCTTT
TRBD2	TRBV10-3	-	TRBJ2-1	CAISETGTSGGGEQFF	TGTGCCATCAGTGAAACCGGGACTAGCGGGGGTGGTGAGCAGTTCTTC
-	TRBV27	-	TRBJ2-1	CASSLRPYDNEQFF	TGTGCCAGCAGTTTAAGGCCGTACGACAATGAGCAGTTCTTC
-	TRBV16	-	TRBJ1-4	CASSQSGQTEKLFF	TGTGCCAGCAGCCAAAGCGGGCAGACGGAAAAACTGTTTTTT
-	TRBV5-4	-	TRBJ2-5	CASSSDPARGKETQYF	TGTGCCAGCAGCTCGGACCCCGCCCGGGGGAAAGAGACCCAGTACTTC
-	TRBV7-6	-	TRBJ2-5	CASSLMANQETQYF	TGTGCCAGCAGCTTAATGGCGAACCAAGAGACCCAGTACTTC
-	TRBV7-2	-	TRBJ2-1	CASSRARRGMYNEQFF	TGTGCCAGCAGCCGTGCGAGGAGGGGGATGTACAATGAGCAGTTCTTC
-	TRBV10-3	once	TRBJ1-4	CAISELLPVEKLFF	TGTGCCATCAGTGAGCTCCTACCAGTTGAAAAACTGTTTTTT
-	TRBV2	once	TRBJ1-2	CASSEGTASSNYGYTF	TGTGCCAGCAGTGAAGGGACAGCCTCATCTAACTATGGCTACACCTTC
TRBD2	TRBV3-1/TRBV3-2	-	TRBJ2-1	CASSRTSGGNNEQFF	TGTGCCAGCAGCCGGACTAGCGGGGGGAACAATGAGCAGTTCTTC
TRBD1	TRBV28	-	TRBJ2-1	CASSPTGTGGYNEQFF	TGTGCCAGCAGCCCCACCGGGACAGGGGGCTACAATGAGCAGTTCTTC
TRBD2	TRBV7-2	-	TRBJ2-7	CASSLTSGGYEQYF	TGTGCCAGCAGTTTGACTAGCGGGGGATACGAGCAGTACTTC
TRBD2	TRBV3-1/TRBV3-2	-	TRBJ2-7	CASSPGTSGDEQYF	TGTGCCAGCAGCCCGGGGACTAGCGGGGACGAGCAGTACTTC
-	TRBV11-2	few	TRBJ1-2	CASSLENRGEYYGYTF	TGTGCCAGCAGCTTAGAAAATCGTGGGGAGTACTATGGCTACACCTTC
TRBD1	TRBV11-2	-	TRBJ2-7	CASSRPGTVHGPYF	TGTGCCAGCAGCCGACCAGGGACAGTCCATGGACCCTACTTC
TRBD1	TRBV7-9	-	TRBJ1-6	CASSLGQGVYSPLHF	TGTGCCTCCAGCTTAGGACAGGGGGTATATTCACCCCTCCACTTT
-	TRBV6-1	-	TRBJ2-6	CASSEAWAGANVLTF	TGTGCCAGCAGTGAAGCTTGGGCTGGGGCCAACGTCCTGACTTTC
-	TRBV2	-	TRBJ2-7	CASNPQGFHEQYF	TGTGCCAGCAATCCACAGGGTTTCCACGAGCAGTACTTC
TRBD1	TRBV27	-	TRBJ2-3	CASRGTGTDTQYF	TGTGCCAGCAGAGGGACAGGCACAGATACGCAGTATTTT